This T cell receptor beta chain was sequenced during a study of cytomegalovirus exposure and HLA in healthy donors. Study results and caveats: The study put roughly 160 TCR beta chains on its list as cytomegalovirus-associated. TCR beta V- and J-gene trimming was later associated with a missense DCLRE1C variant. In a later analysis, at a false discovery rate of 0.05, under 20,000 TCR beta sequences were associated with HLA alleles.

On this clone itself: No antigen is known for it.

The primer mix had 60 Vbeta and 13 Jbeta primers. Here immunoSEQ multiplex PCR was the method, and the copy in TCRdb shows in-frame clones only, minus some. The data hold around 150,000 clones, with approximately 77% observed a single time. CDR3 length: 15 amino acids. From germline, CDR1 is SGDLS and CDR2 YYNGEE. Trimming at V came to 8 bases and at J to 0 bases, leaving 8 bases not matched to a gene. V is TRBV9 and J is TRBJ2-3; 8 bases match TRBD2. Sequencing was performed on PBMCs. The receptor's source is a man aged 25 to 45 in good health and CMV-seropositive. DNA of the CDR3: TGTGCCAGACATCGACTAGCGCACAGCACAGATACGCAGTATTTT. Residues: CARHRLAHSTDTQYF.